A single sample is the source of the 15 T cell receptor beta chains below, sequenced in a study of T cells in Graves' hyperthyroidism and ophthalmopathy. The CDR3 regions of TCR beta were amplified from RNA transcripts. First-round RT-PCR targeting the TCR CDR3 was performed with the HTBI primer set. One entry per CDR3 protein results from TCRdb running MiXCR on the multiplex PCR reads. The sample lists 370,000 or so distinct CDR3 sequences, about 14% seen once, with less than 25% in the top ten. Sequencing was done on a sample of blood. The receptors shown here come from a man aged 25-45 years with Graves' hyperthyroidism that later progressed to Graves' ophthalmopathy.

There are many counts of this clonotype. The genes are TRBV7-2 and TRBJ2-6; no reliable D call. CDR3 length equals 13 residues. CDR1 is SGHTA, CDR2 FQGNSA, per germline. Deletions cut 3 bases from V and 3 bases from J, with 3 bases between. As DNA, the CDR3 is TGTGCCAGCAGCTTCTTTGGGGCCAACGTCCTGACTTTC. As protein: CASSFFGANVLTF.

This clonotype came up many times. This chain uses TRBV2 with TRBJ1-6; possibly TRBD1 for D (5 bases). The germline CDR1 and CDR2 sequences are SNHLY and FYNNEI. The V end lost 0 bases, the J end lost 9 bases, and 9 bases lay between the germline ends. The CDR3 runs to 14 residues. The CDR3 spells CASSEARGGSPLHF. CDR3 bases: TGTGCCAGCAGTGAAGCGAGGGGAGGTTCACCCCTCCACTTT.

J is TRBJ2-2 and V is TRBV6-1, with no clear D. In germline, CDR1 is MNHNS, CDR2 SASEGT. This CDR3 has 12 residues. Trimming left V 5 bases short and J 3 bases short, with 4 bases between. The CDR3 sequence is CASSKDTGELFF. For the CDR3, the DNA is TGTGCCAGCAGTAAAGACACCGGGGAGCTGTTTTTT.

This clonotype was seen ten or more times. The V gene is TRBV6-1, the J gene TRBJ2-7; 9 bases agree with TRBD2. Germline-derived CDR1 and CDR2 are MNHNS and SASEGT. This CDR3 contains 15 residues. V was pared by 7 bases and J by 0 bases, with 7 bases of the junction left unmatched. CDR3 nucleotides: TGTGCCAGCAACCCCGGGACTAGCCACTCCTACGAGCAGTACTTC. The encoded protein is CASNPGTSHSYEQYF.

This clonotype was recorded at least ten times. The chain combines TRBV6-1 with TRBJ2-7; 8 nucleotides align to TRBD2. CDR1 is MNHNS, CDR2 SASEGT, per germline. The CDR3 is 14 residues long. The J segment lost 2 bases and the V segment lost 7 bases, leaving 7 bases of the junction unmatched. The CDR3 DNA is TGTGCCAGCACGGCGGGGGGAACAACCTACGAGCAGTACTTC. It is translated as CASTAGGTTYEQYF.

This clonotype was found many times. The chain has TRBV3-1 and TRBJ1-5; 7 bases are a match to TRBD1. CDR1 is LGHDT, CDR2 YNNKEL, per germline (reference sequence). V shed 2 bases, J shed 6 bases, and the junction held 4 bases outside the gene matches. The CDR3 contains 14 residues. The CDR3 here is CASSQTGASQPQHF. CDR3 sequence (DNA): TGTGCCAGCAGCCAAACAGGGGCCAGTCAGCCCCAGCATTTT.

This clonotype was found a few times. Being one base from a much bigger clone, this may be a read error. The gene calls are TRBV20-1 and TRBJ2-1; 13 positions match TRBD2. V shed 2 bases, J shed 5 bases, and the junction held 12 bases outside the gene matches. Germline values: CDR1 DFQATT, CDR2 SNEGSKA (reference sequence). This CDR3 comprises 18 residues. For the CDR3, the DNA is TGCAGTGCTAGAACCCGAAGGACTAGCGGGGGACACCACAATGAGCAGTTCTTC. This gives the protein CSARTRRTSGGHHNEQFF.

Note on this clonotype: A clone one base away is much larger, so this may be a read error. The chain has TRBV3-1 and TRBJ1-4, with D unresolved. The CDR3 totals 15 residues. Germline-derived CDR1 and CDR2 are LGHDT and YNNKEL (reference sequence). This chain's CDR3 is CASSQSVVTNGKLFF. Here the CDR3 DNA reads TGTGCCAGCAGCCAGTCGGTAGTGACTAATGGAAAACTGTTTTTT.

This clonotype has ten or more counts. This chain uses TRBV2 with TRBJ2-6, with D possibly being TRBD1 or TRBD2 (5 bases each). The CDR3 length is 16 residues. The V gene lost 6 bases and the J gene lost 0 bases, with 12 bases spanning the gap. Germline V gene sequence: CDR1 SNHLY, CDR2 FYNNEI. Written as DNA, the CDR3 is TGTGCCAGCAGACCCGGGGCCGACTCTGGGGCCAACGTCCTGACTTTC. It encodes CASRPGADSGANVLTF.

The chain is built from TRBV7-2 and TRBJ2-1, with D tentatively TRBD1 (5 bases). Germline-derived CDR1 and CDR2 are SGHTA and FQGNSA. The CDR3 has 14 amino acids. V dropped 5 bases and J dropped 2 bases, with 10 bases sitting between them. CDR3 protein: CASSTDNTYNEQFF. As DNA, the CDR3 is TGTGCCAGCAGCACGGACAACACCTACAATGAGCAGTTCTTC.

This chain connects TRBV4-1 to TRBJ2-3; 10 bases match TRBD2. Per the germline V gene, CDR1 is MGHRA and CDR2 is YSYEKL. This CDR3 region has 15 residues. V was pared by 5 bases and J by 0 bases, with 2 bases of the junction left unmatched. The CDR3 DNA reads TGCGCCAGCAGCACGACTAGCGGGAGCACAGATACGCAGTATTTT. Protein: CASSTTSGSTDTQYF.

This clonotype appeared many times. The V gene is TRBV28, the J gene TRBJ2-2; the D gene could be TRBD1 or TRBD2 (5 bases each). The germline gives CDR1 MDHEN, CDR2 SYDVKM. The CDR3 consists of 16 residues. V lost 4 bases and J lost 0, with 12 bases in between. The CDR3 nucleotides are TGTGCCAGCAGTTCCGGGGCGGCTGCGAACACCGGGGAGCTGTTTTTT. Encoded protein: CASSSGAAANTGELFF. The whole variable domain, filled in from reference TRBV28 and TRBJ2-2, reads DVKVTQSSRYLVKRTGEKVFLECVQDMDHENMFWYRQDPGLGLRLIYFSYDVKMKEKGDIPEGYSVSREKKERFSLILESASTNQTSMYLCASSSGAAANTGELFFGEGSRLTVL.

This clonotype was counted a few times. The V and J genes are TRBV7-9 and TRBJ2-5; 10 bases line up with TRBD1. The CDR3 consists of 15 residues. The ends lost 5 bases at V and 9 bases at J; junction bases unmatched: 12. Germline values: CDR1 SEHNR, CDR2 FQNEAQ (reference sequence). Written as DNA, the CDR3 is TGTGCCAGCAGCACCCCGGGACAGGGGTTCGGGGCCCAGTACTTC. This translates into CASSTPGQGFGAQYF.

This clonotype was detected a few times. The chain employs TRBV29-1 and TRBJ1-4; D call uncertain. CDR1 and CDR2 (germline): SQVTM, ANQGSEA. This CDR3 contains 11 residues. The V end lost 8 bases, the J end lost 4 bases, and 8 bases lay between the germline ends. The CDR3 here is CSSRVNEKLFF. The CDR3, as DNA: TGCAGCTCTCGGGTTAATGAAAAACTGTTTTTT.

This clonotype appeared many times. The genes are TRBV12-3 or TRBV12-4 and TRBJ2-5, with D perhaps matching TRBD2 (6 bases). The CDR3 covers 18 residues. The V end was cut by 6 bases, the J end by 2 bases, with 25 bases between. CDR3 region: CASSPPIKRDFPQETQYF. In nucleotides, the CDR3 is TGTGCCAGCAGCCCCCCGATTAAAAGGGACTTTCCTCAAGAGACCCAGTACTTC.